This TCR beta chain was retrieved from a study of relationships among human T cell subsets. General study findings and limits: Many CDR3s were shared across Th1, Th2 and regulatory subsets. The seven subsets showed no significant differences in gene usage or CDR3 length.

Bead selections for CD25, CD56 and CD294 left a flow-through collected as Th1 cells. This CDR3 spans 16 amino acids. CDR1 SGHNT and CDR2 YYREEE come from the germline V gene (reference sequence). Details on this clonotype: Its target is not known. Its ends do not fully match the called genes, so a read error is possible.

Semiquantitative ARM-PCR amplified T cell receptor alpha and beta CDR3 regions from mRNA. ARM-PCR used tagged nested gene-specific primers, then communal superprimers for exponential amplification. TCRdb re-derived calls from the multiplex PCR reads in MiXCR, one entry per CDR3 protein. The data hold 13,000 or so distinct CDR3 sequences, with 67% observed a single time. The sequenced sample was CD4+ Th1 cells sorted from blood. This clonotype was obtained from a man aged 35 to 55 in good health. This chain joins TRBV5-4 and TRBJ1-5; unclear D gene. Written as DNA, the CDR3 is TGCGCCAGCAGCTATCCGGGGTCTAGTGGAGAGCAGCCCCAGCATTTT. This gives the protein CASSYPGSSGEQPQHF.